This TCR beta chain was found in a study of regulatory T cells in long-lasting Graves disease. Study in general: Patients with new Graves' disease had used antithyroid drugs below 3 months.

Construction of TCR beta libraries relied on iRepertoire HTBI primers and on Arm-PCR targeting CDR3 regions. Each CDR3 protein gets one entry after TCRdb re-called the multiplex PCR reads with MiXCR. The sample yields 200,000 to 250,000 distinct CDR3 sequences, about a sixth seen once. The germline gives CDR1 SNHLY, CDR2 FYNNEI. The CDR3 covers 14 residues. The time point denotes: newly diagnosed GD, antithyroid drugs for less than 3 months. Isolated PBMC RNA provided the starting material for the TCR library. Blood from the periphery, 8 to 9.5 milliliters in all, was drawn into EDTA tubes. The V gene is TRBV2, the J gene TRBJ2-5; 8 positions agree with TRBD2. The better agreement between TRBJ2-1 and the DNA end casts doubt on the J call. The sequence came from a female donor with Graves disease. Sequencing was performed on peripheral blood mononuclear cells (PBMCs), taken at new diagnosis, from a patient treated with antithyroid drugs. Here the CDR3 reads CASTQTSAYNEQFF. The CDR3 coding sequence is TGTGCCAGCACCCAGACTAGCGCTTACAATGAGCAGTTCTTC.